Listed here is a single T cell receptor (beta chain). Its specificity is unknown. The data were taken from a study of shared clonotypes between healthy human individuals. For every subset, genomic DNA was evenly distributed across several immunoSEQ plates. Repertoires were generated with immunoSEQ multiplex PCR, while TCRdb's copy carries only in-frame clones and drops some. The table lists about 610,000 clones, less than 98% of them singletons. Germline V gene data show CDR1 as MDHEN and CDR2 as SYDVKM. The J segment lost 2 bases and the V segment lost 5 bases, leaving 6 bases of the junction unmatched. The CDR3 has 14 amino acids. Overall study results and limits: Compared with clonotypes that all four donors shared, non-shared clonotypes had lower generation probabilities.

This sequence originates from a woman in her twenties or thirties in good health. The rearrangement joins TRBV28 to TRBJ2-7, with 7 bases that match TRBD1. The sequenced sample was naive CD4+ T cells sorted from blood. Subset specified: CD45RA+ positively selected. CDR3 loop: CASSDTGTAYEQYF. The CDR3 coding sequence is TGTGCCAGCAGTGACACCGGGACAGCCTACGAGCAGTACTTC.